This T cell receptor beta chain stems from a study of cytomegalovirus exposure and HLA in healthy donors. From germline, CDR1 is SGDLS and CDR2 YYNGEE. With V trimmed by 0 bases and J by 5 bases, 4 bases remained unmatched. The CDR3 contains 14 residues. Vbeta (60) and Jbeta (13) primers were used in the PCR. TCRdb's copy holds only in-frame clones and misses some; the assay was immunoSEQ multiplex PCR. The profile shows some 150,000 clones, around 9% of them singletons. Within the sample, this clone is medium-sized. Its target is not known. Whole-study findings and limits: In vitro testing confirmed a few CMV-associated chains as specific for CMV antigens.

The receptor comes from a woman aged 35 to 49 in good health and CMV-seropositive. Sequencing input: PBMCs. The J gene is TRBJ2-7, the V gene TRBV9; 8 positions match TRBD2. CDR3 DNA: TGTGCCAGCAGCGTAGGGGTAGCGGGGCACGAGCAGTACTTC. This gives the protein CASSVGVAGHEQYF. The full variable domain, rest sourced from reference TRBV9 and TRBJ2-7, is DSGVTQTPKHLITATGQRVTLRCSPRSGDLSVYWYQQSLDQGLQFLIQYYNGEERAKGNILERFSAQQFPDLHSELNLSSLELGDSALYFCASSVGVAGHEQYFGPGTRLTVT.